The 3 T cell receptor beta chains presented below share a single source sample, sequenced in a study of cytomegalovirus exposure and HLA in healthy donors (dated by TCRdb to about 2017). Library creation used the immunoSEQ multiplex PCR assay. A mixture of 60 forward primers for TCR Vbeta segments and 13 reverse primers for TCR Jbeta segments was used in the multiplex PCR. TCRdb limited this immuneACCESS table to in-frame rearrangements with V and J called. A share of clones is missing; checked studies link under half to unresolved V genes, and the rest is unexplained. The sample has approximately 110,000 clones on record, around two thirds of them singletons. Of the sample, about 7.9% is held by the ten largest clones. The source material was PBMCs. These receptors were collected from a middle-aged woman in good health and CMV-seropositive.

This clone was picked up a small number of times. CDR3 DNA: TGTGCCAGCGTCTACAGGGGTATAGGCACTGAAGCTTTCTTT. Protein sequence: CASVYRGIGTEAFF. V usage is TRBV7-2 and J usage is TRBJ1-1, with TRBD1 matching 7 bases. The CDR3 sequence is 14 residues long. Germline CDR1 SGHTA, CDR2 FQGNSA. The V segment lost 8 bases and the J segment 4 bases; nucleotides outside the gene matches: 10.

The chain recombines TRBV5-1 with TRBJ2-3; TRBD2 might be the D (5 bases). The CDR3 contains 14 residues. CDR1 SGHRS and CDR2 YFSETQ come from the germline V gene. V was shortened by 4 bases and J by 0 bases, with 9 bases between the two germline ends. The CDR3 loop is CASSREASTDTQYF. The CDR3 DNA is TGCGCCAGCAGCCGGGAAGCTAGCACAGATACGCAGTATTTT.

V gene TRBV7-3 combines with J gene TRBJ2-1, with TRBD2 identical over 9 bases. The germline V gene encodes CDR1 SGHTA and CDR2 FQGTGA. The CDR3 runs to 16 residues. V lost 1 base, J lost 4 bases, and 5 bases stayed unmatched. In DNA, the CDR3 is TGTGCCAGCAGCTTAATTGGCGGGGGGGAATACAATGAGCAGTTCTTC. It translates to CASSLIGGGEYNEQFF. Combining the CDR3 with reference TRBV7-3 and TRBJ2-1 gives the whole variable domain GAGVSQTPSNKVTEKGKYVELRCDPISGHTALYWYRQSLGQGPEFLIYFQGTGAADDSGLPNDRFFAVRPEGSVSTLKIQRTERGDSAVYLCASSLIGGGEYNEQFFGPGTRLTVL.